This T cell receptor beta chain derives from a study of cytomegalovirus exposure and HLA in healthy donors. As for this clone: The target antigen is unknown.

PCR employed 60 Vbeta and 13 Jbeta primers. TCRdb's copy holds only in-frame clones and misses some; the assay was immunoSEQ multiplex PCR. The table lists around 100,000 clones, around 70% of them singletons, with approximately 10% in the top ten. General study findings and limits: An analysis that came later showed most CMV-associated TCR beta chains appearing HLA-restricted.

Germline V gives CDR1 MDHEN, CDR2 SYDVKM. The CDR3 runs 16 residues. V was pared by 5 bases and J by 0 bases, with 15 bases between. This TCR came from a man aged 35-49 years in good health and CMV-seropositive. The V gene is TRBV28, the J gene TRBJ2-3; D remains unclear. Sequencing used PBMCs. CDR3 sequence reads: CASSPGPGSSTDTQYF. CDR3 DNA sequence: TGTGCCAGCAGTCCAGGCCCTGGGTCTAGCACAGATACGCAGTATTTT. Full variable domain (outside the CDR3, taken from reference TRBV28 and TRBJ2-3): DVKVTQSSRYLVKRTGEKVFLECVQDMDHENMFWYRQDPGLGLRLIYFSYDVKMKEKGDIPEGYSVSREKKERFSLILESASTNQTSMYLCASSPGPGSSTDTQYFGPGTRLTVL.